The 9 T cell receptor beta chains in this list originate from one sample, sequenced in a study of cytomegalovirus exposure and HLA in healthy donors. This table comes from immunoSEQ multiplex PCR, and its TCRdb copy is limited to in-frame clones, with some not included. The sample carries approximately 160,000 clones, about 96% recorded once. The sequenced material came from PBMCs. Receptors were obtained from a woman younger than 35 in good health and CMV-seronegative.

The V gene is TRBV25-1, the J gene TRBJ2-2, with D perhaps TRBD2 (6 bases). Per germline, CDR1 MGHDK and CDR2 SYGVNS. V shed 6 bases and J shed 6 bases, with 14 bases lying between them. CDR3 length: 14 amino acids. CDR3 sequence: CASRALAISGELFF. CDR3 in DNA: TGTGCCAGCAGGGCCCTAGCGATATCCGGGGAGCTGTTTTTT.

V is TRBV6-6 and J is TRBJ2-7; tentatively, D is TRBD1 (5 bases). The CDR3 contains 13 residues. From germline, CDR1 is MNHNY and CDR2 SVGAGI (reference sequence). V gave up 6 bases and J gave up 0 bases, with 9 bases separating them. The CDR3 is CASSLQGSYEQYF. The CDR3 DNA reads as TGTGCCAGCAGCCTCCAGGGCTCCTACGAGCAGTACTTC.

The V gene is TRBV28, the J gene TRBJ2-2; TRBD1 aligns across 9 bases. Germline V gene sequence: CDR1 MDHEN, CDR2 SYDVKM. V lost 7 bases and J lost 7; bases outside the gene matches: 7. There are 14 residues in the CDR3. DNA for the CDR3: TGTGCCAGCACCGAACAGGGGGCTAGCGGGGAGCTGTTTTTT. Amino acids: CASTEQGASGELFF.

The chain is built from TRBV30 and TRBJ2-1, with a tentative D call TRBD2 (5 bases). Deletions cut 7 bases from V and 2 bases from J, with 15 bases between. The CDR3 covers 14 residues. CDR1 is GTSNPN, CDR2 SVGIG, per germline (reference sequence). The CDR3 sequence is CALDLTGTYNEQFF. The CDR3 coding sequence is TGTGCCTTAGACCTTACGGGGACCTACAATGAGCAGTTCTTC.

V and J are TRBV5-1 and TRBJ1-2; TRBD1 matches at 11 bases. There are 15 residues in the CDR3. V lost 2 bases to trimming and J lost 2 bases; unmatched junction nucleotides: 2. Germline values: CDR1 SGHRS, CDR2 YFSETQ. The CDR3 is CASSFGDRGNYGYTF. The CDR3 coding sequence is TGCGCCAGCAGCTTCGGGGACAGGGGGAACTATGGCTACACCTTC.

The V and J genes are TRBV5-4 and TRBJ1-2; weak D call: TRBD1 (5 bases). Germline V gene lookup returns CDR1 SGHNT and CDR2 YYREEE (reference sequence). There are 13 residues in the CDR3. V lost 4 bases and J 1 base, leaving 8 bases between the germline ends. The CDR3 region has the DNA TGTGCCAGCAGCCAGGGATATAACTATGGCTACACCTTC. Its protein is CASSQGYNYGYTF.

The V gene is TRBV30, the J gene TRBJ2-1; 7 nucleotides agree with TRBD1. Looked up from germline, CDR1 is GTSNPN and CDR2 is SVGIG (reference sequence). This CDR3 is built from 13 residues. V shed 2 bases and J 4 bases; nucleotides not matched to a gene: 2. The CDR3 sequence is CAWSNRGYNEQFF. The CDR3 DNA is TGTGCCTGGAGTAACAGGGGATACAATGAGCAGTTCTTC.

The chain uses TRBV11-2 and TRBJ1-1, with no clear D. The CDR3 consists of 15 residues. The germline V gene encodes CDR1 SGHAT and CDR2 FQNNGV. The germline V and J ends were trimmed by 0 bases and 1 base, with 9 bases remaining between them. Here the CDR3 reads CASSLDLRANTEAFF. The CDR3 region has the DNA TGTGCCAGCAGCTTAGATTTGCGGGCGAACACTGAAGCTTTCTTT.

This clone was seen once. The chain has TRBV5-6 and TRBJ1-5; 7 bases fit TRBD1. This CDR3 contains 17 residues. The V gene's germline CDR1 is SGHDT and CDR2 YYEEEE. J lost 0 bases, V lost 6 bases, and 12 bases had no gene match. CDR3 sequence (DNA): TGTGCCAGCAAGGGGGCAGGGGACGAGGATAGCAATCAGCCCCAGCATTTT. This codes for CASKGAGDEDSNQPQHF. The complete variable domain, with remaining parts taken from reference TRBV5-6 and TRBJ1-5, reads DAGVTQSPTHLIKTRGQQVTLRCSPKSGHDTVSWYQQALGQGPQFIFQYYEEEERQRGNFPDRFSGHQFPNYSSELNVNALLLGDSALYLCASKGAGDEDSNQPQHFGDGTRLSIL.